This TCR beta chain was observed in a study of chemoradiotherapy in HPV16-positive cancers. Study background: Functional T-cell assays on a couple of HPV16-positive patients' cells defined candidate HPV-specific clones and common TCR motifs. General observations from the study: The functional HPV-specific definition rests on just a couple of HPV16-positive patients. Non-HPV-specific T cells did not expand in tumors during treatment, whereas candidate HPV-specific clones and E7-related motifs did. HPV-responsive T-cell expansion during chemoradiotherapy was linked to improved recurrence-free survival in HPV16-positive patients.

CDR3 length: 13 residues. The germline V gene encodes CDR1 KGHSH and CDR2 LQKENI. V lost 5 bases, J lost 1 base, and 8 bases lay in between. Worth noting for this clone: Its antigen remains unknown.

The assay was immunoSEQ multiplex PCR, and TCRdb's table has in-frame clones only and misses some. The sample shows 450 to 750 clones, 70% to 90% of them seen only once. The starting material was tumor tissue, obtained from a patient who underwent chemoradiotherapy. The chain couples TRBV18 to TRBJ2-5; D is unclear. This receptor was taken from a human donor with HPV-associated anogenital cancer. The CDR3 nucleotides are TGTGCCAGCTCAATGGGTGTCCAAGAGACCCAGTACTTC. It codes for CASSMGVQETQYF.